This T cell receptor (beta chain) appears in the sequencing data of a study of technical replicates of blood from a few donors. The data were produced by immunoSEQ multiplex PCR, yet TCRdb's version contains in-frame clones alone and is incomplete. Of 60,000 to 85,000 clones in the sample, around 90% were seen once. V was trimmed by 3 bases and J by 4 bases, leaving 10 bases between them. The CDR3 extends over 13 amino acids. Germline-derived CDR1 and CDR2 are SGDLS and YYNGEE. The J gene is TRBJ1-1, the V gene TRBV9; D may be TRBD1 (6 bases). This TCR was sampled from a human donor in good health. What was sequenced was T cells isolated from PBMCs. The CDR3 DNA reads TGTGCCAGCAGCGGAACAGGGACCACTGAAGCTTTCTTT. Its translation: CASSGTGTTEAFF. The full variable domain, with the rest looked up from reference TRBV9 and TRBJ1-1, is DSGVTQTPKHLITATGQRVTLRCSPRSGDLSVYWYQQSLDQGLQFLIQYYNGEERAKGNILERFSAQQFPDLHSELNLSSLELGDSALYFCASSGTGTTEAFFGQGTRLTVV.